This T cell receptor beta chain originates from a study of cytomegalovirus exposure and HLA in healthy donors. Germline CDR1 and CDR2: LNHDA and SQIVND (reference sequence). V dropped 6 bases and J dropped 6 bases, with 21 bases sitting between them. The CDR3 is 15 amino acids. Only a few counts were recorded for this clone. Researchers ran the PCR with 60 Vbeta and 13 Jbeta primers. Produced via immunoSEQ multiplex PCR; TCRdb's table is partial and in-frame only. Here the sample spans a few hundred thousand clones, around nine tenths being singletons. Donors sampled were nominally healthy, though unrecorded immune exposures were likely.

The chain is built from TRBV19 and TRBJ2-7; a possible D gene is TRBD1 (6 bases). This sequence was found in a girl aged 2 to 9 in good health and CMV-seronegative. The specimen was PBMCs. CDR3: CASSQQGIFSREQYF. For the CDR3, the DNA is TGTGCCAGTAGCCAACAGGGAATATTCTCCCGCGAGCAGTACTTC.